Listed below are T cell receptor beta chains from one sample, sequenced in a study of OX40 agonist ivuxolimab in advanced cancers. Profiled with immunoSEQ multiplex PCR; TCRdb holds only in-frame clones, not every one. The sample yields some 70,000 clones, 85% to 90% seen once. The starting material was CD4+ or CD8+ T cells sorted from blood, obtained in a trial of the OX40 agonist ivuxolimab. All receptors derive from an adult with an advanced solid tumor such as melanoma, head and neck, liver or kidney cancer. Each CDR3 is given with its conserved first and last residue. D genes are given only for firm matches. A clone size is listed for some rows: how often the clone was seen (once, few, many), or a class if it is expanded.

.,TRBJ2-3,TRBV2,.,CASSGVTSTDTQYF,TGTGCCAGCAGCGGCGTAACTAGCACAGATACGCAGTATTTT
.,TRBJ2-7,TRBV5-1,TRBD2,CASSLAATSGYYEQYF,TGCGCCAGCAGCTTGGCGGCGACTAGCGGGTACTACGAGCAGTACTTC
.,TRBJ2-5,TRBV11-3,.,CASSRLGSEETQYF,TGTGCCAGCAGCCGCCTTGGGTCAGAAGAGACCCAGTACTTC
.,TRBJ1-1,TRBV19,.,CASSIVGGLEAFF,TGTGCCAGTAGTATAGTTGGGGGCCTTGAAGCTTTCTTT
once,TRBJ2-7,TRBV9,TRBD1,CASSRDRGLYEQYF,TGTGCCAGCAGTCGGGACAGGGGGCTCTACGAGCAGTACTTC
.,TRBJ2-1,TRBV11-2,TRBD2,CASSLGGGSYNEQFF,TGTGCCAGCAGCTTAGGCGGGGGCTCCTACAATGAGCAGTTCTTC
.,TRBJ2-2,TRBV7-9,TRBD1,CASSTPLTGIGTGELFF,TGTGCCAGCAGCACGCCCCTGACAGGGATCGGCACCGGGGAGCTGTTTTTT
.,TRBJ1-4,TRBV7-8,.,CASSIRPATNEKLFF,TGTGCCAGCAGCATCAGACCTGCAACTAATGAAAAACTGTTTTTT
.,TRBJ2-1,TRBV5-1,TRBD1,CASSLRAGGYNEQFF,TGCGCCAGCAGCTTGAGGGCAGGGGGTTACAATGAGCAGTTCTTC
.,TRBJ2-4,TRBV11-2,.,CASSLGFLGNIQYF,TGTGCCAGCAGCTTAGGGTTCCTTGGAAACATTCAGTACTTC
.,TRBJ2-7,TRBV29-1,.,CSITGGSSATYEQYF,TGCAGCATCACCGGTGGGTCTAGCGCTACCTACGAGCAGTACTTC
.,TRBJ2-7,TRBV6-5,.,CASSPGQSYEQYF,TGTGCCAGCAGCCCAGGACAGTCTTACGAGCAGTACTTC
.,TRBJ2-5,TRBV5-4,TRBD1,CASSGMTGNQETQYF,TGTGCCAGCAGCGGAATGACAGGGAATCAAGAGACCCAGTACTTC
.,TRBJ1-2,TRBV4-1,.,CASSQALANYGYTF,TGCGCCAGCAGCCAAGCTCTGGCTAACTATGGCTACACCTTC
.,TRBJ2-7,TRBV7-3,TRBD2,CASSLNGGGYEQYF,TGTGCCAGCAGCTTAAACGGCGGGGGATACGAGCAGTACTTC
once,TRBJ2-2,TRBV21-1,.,CASSRGTRPGAGELFF,TGTGCCAGCAGCCGGGGGACCCGACCCGGGGCCGGGGAGCTGTTTTTT
few,TRBJ2-5,TRBV5-1,TRBD2,CASSTSGGHLETQYF,TGCGCCAGCAGCACTAGCGGGGGCCATTTAGAGACCCAGTACTTC
.,TRBJ2-5,TRBV5-4,.,CASSAGTKQETQYF,TGTGCCAGCAGCGCTGGGACAAAACAAGAGACCCAGTACTTC
.,TRBJ2-1,TRBV11-2,TRBD2,CASSLGGLAALREQFF,TGTGCCAGCAGCTTAGGAGGACTAGCGGCCCTTCGGGAGCAGTTCTTC
.,TRBJ2-5,TRBV4-2,.,CASSQGPNQETQYF,TGTGCCAGCAGCCAGGGGCCTAACCAAGAGACCCAGTACTTC
.,TRBJ2-7,TRBV7-9,TRBD2,CASSPGTSGGAFSHEQYF,TGTGCCAGCAGCCCCGGGACTAGCGGGGGGGCGTTCAGCCACGAGCAGTACTTC
.,TRBJ2-5,TRBV27,TRBD2,CASSFFPGRYQETQYF,TGTGCCAGCAGTTTTTTCCCCGGGAGGTACCAAGAGACCCAGTACTTC
.,TRBJ1-2,TRBV5-6,TRBD1,CASSLIPRQGDYGYTF,TGTGCCAGCAGCTTAATCCCCCGACAGGGGGACTATGGCTACACCTTC
.,TRBJ2-5,TRBV11-3,.,CASSLSSVEETQYF,TGTGCCAGCAGCTTATCGTCCGTGGAAGAGACCCAGTACTTC
.,TRBJ2-1,TRBV11-2,.,CASSLDAGAEAGFF,TGTGCCAGCAGCTTAGACGCAGGAGCCGAGGCAGGGTTCTTC
few,TRBJ1-1,TRBV10-1,.,CASSEGTEAFF,TGCGCCAGCAGTGAGGGGACTGAAGCTTTCTTT
.,TRBJ2-3,TRBV5-1,.,CASSPSGPGDTQYF,TGCGCCAGCAGCCCCTCAGGCCCAGGGGATACGCAGTATTTT
.,TRBJ2-5,TRBV11-2,.,CASSPRGTLTDRDKETQYF,TGTGCCAGCAGCCCTAGGGGGACCTTGACAGACAGAGACAAAGAGACCCAGTACTTC
.,TRBJ2-3,TRBV6-1,.,CASVASPVEVDTQYF,TGTGCCAGTGTGGCCTCCCCCGTCGAGGTAGATACGCAGTATTTT
.,TRBJ1-6,TRBV6-5,.,CASRGRSSYNSPLHF,TGTGCCAGCAGGGGCAGGAGCTCCTATAATTCACCCCTCCACTTT
.,TRBJ1-1,TRBV21-1,.,CASSKGSIGDREGEAFF,TGTGCCAGCAGCAAAGGGTCGATCGGGGACAGGGAAGGTGAAGCTTTCTTT
few,TRBJ2-6,TRBV25-1,.,CASSDRSGANVLTF,TGTGCCAGCAGTGACAGGTCTGGGGCCAACGTCCTGACTTTC
once,TRBJ2-7,TRBV6-6,.,CASSLTGIGDEQYF,TGTGCCAGCAGTTTAACTGGAATTGGGGACGAGCAGTACTTC
.,TRBJ2-2,TRBV6-5,TRBD1,CASSGTGNTGELFF,TGTGCCAGCTCCGGGACAGGGAACACCGGGGAGCTGTTTTTT
.,TRBJ2-2,TRBV2,TRBD1,CASSGTGVTGELFF,TGTGCCAGCAGTGGGACAGGGGTAACCGGGGAGCTGTTTTTT
.,TRBJ2-6,TRBV27,TRBD1,CASSPGTARGANVLTF,TGTGCCAGCAGTCCCGGGACAGCGAGAGGGGCCAACGTCCTGACTTTC
.,TRBJ1-6,TRBV7-2,TRBD1,CASSLTTGASSPLHF,TGTGCCAGCAGCTTAACGACAGGGGCAAGTTCACCCCTCCACTTT
.,TRBJ1-2,TRBV20-1,.,CSAGVGRGYTF,TGCAGTGCTGGAGTGGGACGTGGCTACACCTTC
.,TRBJ2-1,TRBV5-6,.,CASSFYNEQFF,TGTGCCAGCAGCTTCTACAATGAGCAGTTCTTC
.,TRBJ1-2,TRBV5-1,.,CASSLGPANYGYTF,TGCGCCAGCAGCTTGGGCCCGGCTAACTATGGCTACACCTTC
.,TRBJ2-7,TRBV5-1,TRBD1,CASSATGVNEQYF,TGCGCCAGCAGTGCGACAGGGGTTAACGAGCAGTACTTC
.,TRBJ2-7,TRBV2,TRBD1,CASSDSGQGTWEQYF,TGTGCCAGCAGTGACTCGGGACAGGGCACTTGGGAGCAGTACTTC
.,TRBJ2-1,TRBV5-1,TRBD1,CASSPGQGKRDEQFF,TGCGCCAGCAGCCCGGGACAGGGTAAGAGGGATGAGCAGTTCTTC
once,TRBJ2-3,TRBV18,.,CASSLGGDTQYF,TGTGCCAGCTCACTCGGGGGAGATACGCAGTATTTT
.,TRBJ2-7,TRBV7-8,TRBD2,CASSSGTSVYEQYF,TGTGCCAGCAGCTCCGGGACTAGCGTATACGAGCAGTACTTC
.,TRBJ2-7,TRBV7-2,.,CASSLAYGDEQYF,TGTGCCAGCAGCTTAGCTTACGGGGACGAGCAGTACTTC
.,TRBJ2-1,TRBV27,TRBD2,CASSPLGLAGGPRYNEQFF,TGTGCCAGCAGTCCCCTCGGACTAGCGGGAGGGCCAAGATACAATGAGCAGTTCTTC
.,TRBJ2-1,TRBV7-3,.,CASSFSANNEQFF,TGTGCCAGCAGCTTCTCCGCAAACAATGAGCAGTTCTTC
.,TRBJ1-6,TRBV28,TRBD1,CASSRGQGASVSPLHF,TGTGCCAGCAGTCGGGGACAGGGGGCGTCAGTATCACCCCTCCACTTT
.,TRBJ1-1,TRBV11-3,.,CASSRAGANTEAFF,TGTGCCAGCAGCCGCGCCGGAGCTAACACTGAAGCTTTCTTT